The 26 T cell receptor beta chains presented below share a single source sample, sequenced in a study of blood T cells in healthy people across ages. Primers used in a second PCR of about 6 to 11 cycles were a sample-barcoded 5' primer and a J-beta primer mix. From the 5' RACE reads, TCRdb called clonotypes with MiXCR, one entry per CDR3 protein. The sample includes 1.5 million to 2 million distinct CDR3 sequences, around half of them seen just once. The specimen was blood. These receptors came from a woman aged 35 to 49 in good health.

The chain links TRBV6-2 or TRBV6-3 to TRBJ1-5; the D is unclear. Germline CDR1 reads MNHEY; CDR2 reads SVGEGT. Trimming took off 8 bases at V and 4 bases at J, with 15 bases between the two ends. The CDR3 contains 14 residues. The CDR3 spells CASSLYAINQPQHF. The CDR3 DNA reads TGTGCCAGCTCACTATACGCCATAAATCAGCCCCAGCATTTT.

The chain has TRBV15 and TRBJ2-3, with 13 bases that match TRBD2. This CDR3 spans 16 amino acids. J was trimmed by 6 bases and V by 3 bases; bases with no gene match: 6. Germline lookup yields CDR1 LNHNV and CDR2 YYDKDF (reference sequence). The CDR3 reads CATSRILAGGRDTQYF. CDR3 bases: TGTGCCACCAGCAGGATACTAGCGGGGGGGCGGGATACGCAGTATTTT.

This clonotype was counted between two and nine times. This chain connects TRBV6-6 to TRBJ2-6; perhaps TRBD2 as D (6 bases). V was clipped by 7 bases and J by 0 bases, with 16 bases between them. The germline gives CDR1 MNHNY, CDR2 SVGAGI (reference sequence). The CDR3 extends over 17 amino acids. DNA of the CDR3: TGTGCCAGCAATCGGGACTCGATGAGCTCTGGGGCCAACGTCCTGACTTTC. This gives the protein CASNRDSMSSGANVLTF.

Only a few counts were recorded for this clonotype. The J gene is TRBJ2-5, the V gene TRBV20-1, with TRBD2 identical over 10 bases. The CDR3 is made up of 15 amino acids. Germline V gene sequence: CDR1 DFQATT, CDR2 SNEGSKA (reference sequence). V shed 0 bases, J shed 3 bases, and the junction held 4 bases outside the gene matches. This chain's CDR3 is CSAREKGLAKETQYF. The DNA for the CDR3 is TGCAGTGCTAGAGAAAAGGGACTAGCGAAAGAGACCCAGTACTTC.

V gene TRBV4-2 combines with J gene TRBJ2-3; D possibly corresponds to TRBD1 (8 bases). The ends were cut back, 4 bases at V and 1 base at J, with 15 bases in the middle. Germline CDR1 is LGHNA and CDR2 is YNFKEQ. CDR3 length equals 16 residues. The CDR3 DNA is TGTGCCAGCAGCCCAGGGGAGGGACAGGGCACAGATACGCAGTATTTT. Residues: CASSPGEGQGTDTQYF.

The chain links TRBV20-1 to TRBJ2-7; unclear D gene. Per germline, CDR1 DFQATT and CDR2 SNEGSKA (reference sequence). There are 14 residues in the CDR3. Trimming removed 0 bases at V and 4 bases at J, with 13 bases between. As DNA, the CDR3 is TGCAGTGCTAGAGATCCCAGGAAGGGATACGAGCAGTACTTC. Translating gives CSARDPRKGYEQYF.

The rearrangement links TRBV20-1 to TRBJ2-4; possibly TRBD1 for D (6 bases). Trimming removed 3 bases from V and 8 bases from J, with 23 bases in between. The length of the CDR3 is 16 residues. The germline gives CDR1 DFQATT, CDR2 SNEGSKA (reference sequence). The CDR3 sequence: CSASPGDRSWQHIQYF. Written as DNA, the CDR3 is TGCAGTGCTAGCCCAGGGGACCGTTCGTGGCAACACATTCAGTACTTC.

This clonotype was counted between two and nine times. The chain couples TRBV27 to TRBJ1-5, with D possibly matching TRBD1 (5 bases). This CDR3 is built from 15 residues. Germline V gene sequence: CDR1 MNHEY, CDR2 SMNVEV (reference sequence). The germline V and J ends were trimmed by 0 bases and 7 bases, with 13 bases remaining between them. The CDR3 bases are TGTGCCAGCAGTTTATCGAGGGGTTCGGGGCAGCCCCAGCATTTT. Protein: CASSLSRGSGQPQHF.

The rearrangement links TRBV6-2 or TRBV6-3 to TRBJ2-1; the match to TRBD1 covers 7 bases. The CDR3 is made up of 16 amino acids. Looked up from germline, CDR1 is MNHEY and CDR2 is SVGEGT. The V segment lost 0 bases and the J segment 1 base; nucleotides outside the gene matches: 3. CDR3 amino acids: CASSYSRRGSYNEQFF. The CDR3 bases are TGTGCCAGCAGTTACTCGCGCAGGGGGTCCTACAATGAGCAGTTCTTC.

The chain is built from TRBV6-2 or TRBV6-3 and TRBJ1-2; D unresolved. Per germline, CDR1 MNHEY and CDR2 SVGEGT. Trimming removed 7 bases at V and 7 bases at J, with 16 bases between. The CDR3 covers 13 residues. The CDR3 coding sequence is TGTGCCAGCACCTATGGCGGGGTCGGTGGCTACACCTTC. It codes for CASTYGGVGGYTF.

The chain recombines TRBV29-1 with TRBJ2-7; D uncertain. CDR1 and CDR2 from the germline V gene are SQVTM and ANQGSEA. V lost 2 bases, J lost 5 bases, and 10 bases lay in between. The CDR3 runs to 12 residues. CDR3 DNA sequence: TGCAGCGTTGAAAGGTGGTTGGACGAGCAGTACTTC. This codes for CSVERWLDEQYF.

This clonotype was seen more than once but under ten times. The V gene is TRBV25-1, the J gene TRBJ1-6; TRBD1 is a possible D gene (5 bases). With 3 bases removed from V and 6 bases from J, the gap between germline ends came to 9 bases. Germline V gene lookup returns CDR1 MGHDK and CDR2 SYGVNS. The CDR3 sequence is 14 residues long. CDR3 region: CASSDVTVNSPLHF. As DNA, the CDR3 is TGTGCCAGCAGTGATGTGACAGTTAATTCACCCCTCCACTTT. Based on the CDR3 plus reference TRBV25-1 and TRBJ1-6, the full variable domain is EADIYQTPRYLVIGTGKKITLECSQTMGHDKMYWYQQDPGMELHLIHYSYGVNSTEKGDLSSESTVSRIRTEHFPLTLESARPSHTSQYLCASSDVTVNSPLHFGNGTRLTVT.

The chain couples TRBV7-2 to TRBJ2-1; D tentatively fits TRBD1 or TRBD2 (6 bases each). CDR3 length: 16 amino acids. Trimming cost V 4 bases and J 10 bases, with 23 bases left between them. The germline V gene encodes CDR1 SGHTA and CDR2 FQGNSA. The CDR3: CASSSRGGVPQGEQFF. The CDR3 DNA is TGTGCCAGCAGCTCCAGGGGCGGGGTTCCCCAGGGCGAGCAGTTCTTC.

The chain carries TRBV29-1 and TRBJ2-1; perhaps TRBD1 as D (6 bases). The better agreement between TRBJ2-7 and the DNA end casts doubt on the J call. The CDR3 loop spans 16 amino acids. Germline loops: CDR1 SQVTM, CDR2 ANQGSEA. CDR3 sequence (DNA): TGCAGCGTTGATGGGACATCACAGGATACCTACAATGAGCAGTACTTC. Amino acid sequence: CSVDGTSQDTYNEQYF.

This clonotype was seen only once. The CDR3 sequence is CASSLAGTPRPYNEQFF. CDR3 nucleotides: TGTGCCAGCAGCCTTGCCGGGACCCCTCGCCCCTACAATGAGCAGTTCTTC. The rearrangement joins TRBV3-1 to TRBJ2-1; D might be TRBD1 or TRBD2, each matching 5 bases. The CDR3 runs 17 residues. Per the germline V gene, CDR1 is LGHDT and CDR2 is YNNKEL (reference sequence). V was shortened by 4 bases and J by 2 bases, with 18 bases between the two germline ends.

The chain is built from TRBV27 and TRBJ1-4; the D gene is possibly TRBD1 (5 bases). Germline V gene lookup returns CDR1 MNHEY and CDR2 SMNVEV (reference sequence). The CDR3 totals 15 residues. Trimming removed 5 bases from V and 4 bases from J, with 14 bases in between. This chain's CDR3 is CASSAQTDFNEKLFF. The CDR3 DNA reads TGTGCCAGCAGTGCCCAGACAGACTTTAATGAAAAACTGTTTTTT.

The genes are TRBV28 and TRBJ2-7, with 7 bases identical to TRBD2. V lost 6 bases and J lost 3; bases outside the gene matches: 8. This CDR3 comprises 14 residues. The germline V gene has CDR1 MDHEN and CDR2 SYDVKM. The chain's CDR3 is CASRSAGTGYEQYF. The CDR3 DNA reads TGTGCCAGCAGATCAGCGGGGACTGGCTACGAGCAGTACTTC.

This clonotype was seen a few times. The chain employs TRBV7-9 and TRBJ2-3; 7 positions match TRBD1. V lost 5 bases, J lost 0 bases, and 14 bases stayed unmatched. The CDR3 length is 18 residues. CDR1 and CDR2 from the germline V gene are SEHNR and FQNEAQ (reference sequence). CDR3 in amino acids: CASSPAVRQGDSTDTQYF. The CDR3 nucleotides read TGTGCCAGCAGCCCAGCGGTCCGACAGGGCGATAGCACAGATACGCAGTATTTT.

This clonotype was recorded a few times. V usage is TRBV18 and J usage is TRBJ2-7, with 8 bases fitting TRBD1. V lost 2 bases to trimming and J lost 4 bases; unmatched junction nucleotides: 4. The CDR3 sequence is 14 residues long. CDR1 is KGHSH and CDR2 is LQKENI in the germline V gene. The CDR3 loop is CASSPGGTGYEQYF. The CDR3 DNA reads TGTGCCAGCTCACCAGGAGGGACAGGATACGAGCAGTACTTC.

The gene calls are TRBV28 and TRBJ2-3, with 8 positions matching TRBD2. Germline V gene data show CDR1 as MDHEN and CDR2 as SYDVKM. The CDR3 length is 14 residues. J was trimmed by 2 bases and V by 8 bases; bases with no gene match: 6. This chain's CDR3 is CASASGGLTDTQYF. CDR3 nucleotides: TGTGCCAGCGCCAGCGGGGGACTCACAGATACGCAGTATTTT.

The J gene is TRBJ2-5, the V gene TRBV7-2; D may correspond to TRBD1 or TRBD2 (5 bases each). CDR3 length equals 14 residues. Trimming left V 1 base short and J 11 bases short, with 17 bases between. Germline V gene data show CDR1 as SGHTA and CDR2 as FQGNSA. The CDR3 region has the DNA TGTGCCAGCAGCTTAGGGCAGGGAAGGAGAGGGCAGTACTTC. Its protein is CASSLGQGRRGQYF.

The chain combines TRBV15 with TRBJ1-5; D gene ambiguous. Deletions cut 0 bases from V and 0 bases from J, with 9 bases between. CDR3 size: 16 residues. Germline V gene data show CDR1 as LNHNV and CDR2 as YYDKDF (reference sequence). CDR3 DNA: TGTGCCACCAGCAGAGATCGGCGGGGTAGCAATCAGCCCCAGCATTTT. Its protein product is CATSRDRRGSNQPQHF.

This rearrangement joins TRBV20-1 to TRBJ1-6; D might be TRBD1 (6 bases). The CDR3 is 15 residues long. The germline V gene has CDR1 DFQATT and CDR2 SNEGSKA (reference sequence). Trimming shortened V by 3 bases and J by 5 bases, and 14 bases separated the two germline ends. Written as DNA, the CDR3 is TGCAGTGCTAGTGAGAGCGGGACACATAATTCACCCCTCCACTTT. It encodes CSASESGTHNSPLHF.

The chain couples TRBV4-2 to TRBJ1-2, with a possible D match to TRBD1 (5 bases). V lost 4 bases and J lost 2, with 17 bases in between. The germline gives CDR1 LGHNA, CDR2 YNFKEQ. This CDR3 has 16 residues. This CDR3 reads CASSRDRDGRNYGYTF. In DNA, the CDR3 is TGTGCCAGCAGCCGAGACCGGGACGGCAGAAACTATGGCTACACCTTC.

In this sample, this clonotype turned up many times. J is TRBJ2-5 and V is TRBV27, with 15 bases fitting TRBD2. This CDR3 is 17 amino acids long. V lost 4 bases to trimming and J lost 1 base; unmatched junction nucleotides: 4. The germline gives CDR1 MNHEY, CDR2 SMNVEV (reference sequence). The DNA of the CDR3 is TGTGCCAGCAGTTCGGGACTAGCGGGGGGATTCCAAGAGACCCAGTACTTC. Its translation: CASSSGLAGGFQETQYF.

Only a few counts were recorded for this clonotype. V usage is TRBV7-2 and J usage is TRBJ2-1; tentative D call: TRBD2 (6 bases). CDR3 length: 16 residues. Trimming cost V 6 bases and J 0 bases, with 15 bases left between them. CDR1 is SGHTA and CDR2 is FQGNSA in the germline V gene. The CDR3 spells CASRRVRGGSYNEQFF. The CDR3 DNA follows: TGTGCCAGCAGACGAGTGCGGGGCGGCTCCTACAATGAGCAGTTCTTC.